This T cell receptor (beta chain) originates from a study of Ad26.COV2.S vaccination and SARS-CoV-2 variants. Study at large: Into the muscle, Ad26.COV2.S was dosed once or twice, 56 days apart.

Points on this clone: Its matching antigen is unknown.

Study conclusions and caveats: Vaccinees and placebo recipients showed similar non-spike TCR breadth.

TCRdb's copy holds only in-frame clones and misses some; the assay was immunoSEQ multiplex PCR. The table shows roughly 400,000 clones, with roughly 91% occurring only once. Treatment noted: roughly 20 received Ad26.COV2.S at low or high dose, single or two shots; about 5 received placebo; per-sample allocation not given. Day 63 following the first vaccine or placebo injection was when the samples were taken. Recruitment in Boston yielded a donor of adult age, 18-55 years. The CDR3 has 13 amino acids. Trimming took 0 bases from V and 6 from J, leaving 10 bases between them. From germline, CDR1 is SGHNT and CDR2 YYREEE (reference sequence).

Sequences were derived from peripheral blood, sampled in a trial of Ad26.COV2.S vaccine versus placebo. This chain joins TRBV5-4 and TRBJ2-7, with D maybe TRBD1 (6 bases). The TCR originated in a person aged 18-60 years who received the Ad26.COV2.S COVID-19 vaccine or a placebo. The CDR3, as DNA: TGTGCCAGCAGCTTGGGGGCAGGGGTCGAGCAGTACTTC. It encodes CASSLGAGVEQYF.